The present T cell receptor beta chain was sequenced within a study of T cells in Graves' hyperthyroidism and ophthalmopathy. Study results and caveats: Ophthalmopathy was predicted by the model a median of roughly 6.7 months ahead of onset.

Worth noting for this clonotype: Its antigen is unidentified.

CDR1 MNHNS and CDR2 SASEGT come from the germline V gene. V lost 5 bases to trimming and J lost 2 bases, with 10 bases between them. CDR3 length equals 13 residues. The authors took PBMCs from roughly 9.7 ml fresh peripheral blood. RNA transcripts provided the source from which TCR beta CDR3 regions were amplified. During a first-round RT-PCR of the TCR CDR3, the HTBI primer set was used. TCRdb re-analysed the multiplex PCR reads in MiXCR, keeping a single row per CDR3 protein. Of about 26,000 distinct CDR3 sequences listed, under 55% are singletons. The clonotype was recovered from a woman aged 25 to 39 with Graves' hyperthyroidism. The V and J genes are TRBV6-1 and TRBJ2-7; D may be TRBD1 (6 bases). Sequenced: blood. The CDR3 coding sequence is TGTGCCAGCAGTCCTGAGGGGGCCTACGAGCAGTACTTC. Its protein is CASSPEGAYEQYF.